This TCR beta chain originates from a study of CD8 T cells in ankylosing spondylitis. Study findings and constraints: Disease-linked clones had a CD8+ phenotype and relatively low frequency in peripheral blood. Seemingly distinctive of ankylosing spondylitis blood was a TCR beta motif formed by eight highly homologous variants.

V was pared by 4 bases and J by 4 bases, with 16 bases between. CDR1 SQVTM and CDR2 ANQGSEA come from the germline V gene. The CDR3 has 14 amino acids. A quantitative 5'-RACE method, one with molecular barcodes, was used to make TCR beta libraries. TCRdb ran MiXCR on the 5' RACE reads and lists one entry per CDR3 protein. Of fewer than 400,000 distinct CDR3 sequences in the sample, roughly 8% are singletons; the top ten hold less than 15%. In this sample, this clonotype turned up many times. The antigen is unknown. This sequence was found in a male donor with ankylosing spondylitis. Sequencing was carried out using blood, either unsorted or a sorted T cell fraction (not recorded which). The V gene is TRBV29-1, the J gene TRBJ1-1, with unresolved D. CDR3 sequence: CSVVTAQASTEAFF. As DNA, the CDR3 is TGCAGCGTTGTTACGGCGCAGGCATCCACTGAAGCTTTCTTT. Drawing the rest from reference TRBV29-1 and TRBJ1-1, the complete variable domain is SAVISQKPSRDICQRGTSLTIQCQVDSQVTMMFWYRQQPGQSLTLIATANQGSEATYESGFVIDKFPISRPNLTFSTLTVSNMSPEDSSIYLCSVVTAQASTEAFFGQGTRLTVV.